This TCR beta chain derives from a study of T cell responses to AZD1222 COVID-19 vaccine. Overall study results and limits: The span of vaccine-associated CD4 TCRs extended across spike, with dominance at 160-218 and 743-854.

Assay: immunoSEQ multiplex PCR; the TCRdb copy retains only in-frame clones and omits some. The repertoire holds roughly 150,000 clones, with 92% as singletons. This CDR3 contains 13 residues. V gave up 11 bases and J gave up 5 bases; unmatched junction bases: 9. Germline lookup yields CDR1 ENHRY and CDR2 SYGVKD. For this clone: Its matching antigen is unknown.

This sequence originates from an adult who received the AZD1222 COVID-19 vaccine. Sequences were derived from peripheral blood, sampled 28 days after the second AZD1222 dose. V gene TRBV10-3 combines with J gene TRBJ2-7, with TRBD1 matching over 10 bases. CDR3 DNA: TGTGCCGCGCACGGGACAGGGGTCGACGAGCAGTACTTC. Translating gives CAAHGTGVDEQYF.